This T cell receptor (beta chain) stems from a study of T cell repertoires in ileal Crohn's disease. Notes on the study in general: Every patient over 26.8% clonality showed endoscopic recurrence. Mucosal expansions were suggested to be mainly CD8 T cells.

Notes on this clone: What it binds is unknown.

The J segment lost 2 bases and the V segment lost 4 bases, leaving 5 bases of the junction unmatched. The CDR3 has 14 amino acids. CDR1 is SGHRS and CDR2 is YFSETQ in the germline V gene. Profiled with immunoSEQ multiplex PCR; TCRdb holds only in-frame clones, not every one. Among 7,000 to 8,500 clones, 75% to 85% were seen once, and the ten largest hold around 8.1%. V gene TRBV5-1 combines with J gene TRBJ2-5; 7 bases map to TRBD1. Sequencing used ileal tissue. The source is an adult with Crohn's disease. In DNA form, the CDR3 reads TGCGCCAGCAGCCCTCTGGACAGGCAAGAGACCCAGTACTTC. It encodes CASSPLDRQETQYF. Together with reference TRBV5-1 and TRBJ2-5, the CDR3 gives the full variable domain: KAGVTQTPRYLIKTRGQQVTLSCSPISGHRSVSWYQQTPGQGLQFLFEYFSETQRNKGNFPGRFSGRQFSNSRSEMNVSTLELGDSALYLCASSPLDRQETQYFGPGTRLLVL.